This T cell receptor (beta chain) was documented in a study of OX40 agonist ivuxolimab in advanced cancers. The ends were cut back, 4 bases at V and 7 bases at J, with 13 bases in the middle. CDR1 and CDR2 (germline): SGHNT, YENEEA. This CDR3 has 14 residues. Only in-frame clones appear in the TCRdb table, and some are missing; sequencing was by immunoSEQ multiplex PCR. The table includes approximately 60,000 clones, 80% to 85% detected once. Sequenced material: CD4+ or CD8+ T cells sorted from blood, taken in a trial of the OX40 agonist ivuxolimab. The TCR was taken from an adult with an advanced solid tumor such as melanoma, head and neck, liver or kidney cancer. This sequence joins TRBV11-3 and TRBJ1-4, with D possibly being TRBD1 (5 bases). The CDR3 region is CASSSRGRGEKLFF. CDR3 in DNA: TGTGCCAGCAGCTCGAGGGGTCGCGGTGAAAAACTGTTTTTT.